This T cell receptor beta chain was found in a study of control samples from healthy donors and cancer patients. TCRdb's copy holds only in-frame clones and misses some; the assay was immunoSEQ multiplex PCR. In the table there are under 150,000 clones, just under 90% of which are singletons. Looked up from germline, CDR1 is MNHEY and CDR2 is SVGAGI. Trimming pared 6 bases from V and 8 bases from J, leaving 16 bases between. The CDR3 spans 14 residues. The receptor's source is a man in his forties or fifties with head and neck cancer. The sample comprised PBMCs. The chain couples TRBV6-5 to TRBJ1-4; the D gene is possibly TRBD1 (5 bases). CDR3 DNA: TGTGCCAGCAGCCTGGGCAGGGTGAGGGAAAAACTGTTTTTT. It specifies CASSLGRVREKLFF.